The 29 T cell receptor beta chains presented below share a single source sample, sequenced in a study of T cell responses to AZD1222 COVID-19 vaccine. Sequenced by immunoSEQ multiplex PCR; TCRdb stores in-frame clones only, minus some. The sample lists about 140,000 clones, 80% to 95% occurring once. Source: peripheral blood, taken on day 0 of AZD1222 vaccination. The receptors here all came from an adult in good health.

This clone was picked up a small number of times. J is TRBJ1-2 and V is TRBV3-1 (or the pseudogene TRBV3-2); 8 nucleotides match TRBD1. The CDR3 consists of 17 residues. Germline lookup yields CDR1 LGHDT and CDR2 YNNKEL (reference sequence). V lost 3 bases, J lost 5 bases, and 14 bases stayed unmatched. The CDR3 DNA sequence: TGTGCCAGCAGCCAGGTTACTACCCAGGGGGCTAGGTATGGCTACACCTTC. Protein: CASSQVTTQGARYGYTF.

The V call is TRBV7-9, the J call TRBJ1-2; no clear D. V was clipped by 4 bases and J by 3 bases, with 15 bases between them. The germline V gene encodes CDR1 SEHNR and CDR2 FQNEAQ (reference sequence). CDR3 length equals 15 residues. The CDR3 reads CASSSRGSSYYGYTF. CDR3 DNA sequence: TGTGCCAGCAGCTCCCGGGGTAGCTCCTACTATGGCTACACCTTC.

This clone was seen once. The CDR3 region is CASSFRQPYEQYF. DNA of the CDR3: TGTGCCAGCAGTTTTAGACAACCCTACGAGCAGTACTTC. The chain has TRBV27 and TRBJ2-7, with D unresolved. There are 13 residues in the CDR3. V lost 3 bases, J lost 2 bases, and 8 bases lay in between. Germline V CDR1 and CDR2: MNHEY, SMNVEV (reference sequence).

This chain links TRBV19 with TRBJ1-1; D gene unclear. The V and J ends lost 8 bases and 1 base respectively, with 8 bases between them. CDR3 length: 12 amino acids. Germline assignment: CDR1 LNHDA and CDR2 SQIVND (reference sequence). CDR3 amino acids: CASVVRNTEAFF. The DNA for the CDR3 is TGTGCCAGTGTCGTGAGGAACACTGAAGCTTTCTTT. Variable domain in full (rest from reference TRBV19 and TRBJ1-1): DGGITQSPKYLFRKEGQNVTLSCEQNLNHDAMYWYRQDPGQGLRLIYYSQIVNDFQKGDIAEGYSVSREKKESFPLTVTSAQKNPTAFYLCASVVRNTEAFFGQGTRLTVV.

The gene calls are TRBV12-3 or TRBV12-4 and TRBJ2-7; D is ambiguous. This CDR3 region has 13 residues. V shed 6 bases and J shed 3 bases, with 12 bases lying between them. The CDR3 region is CASSPVPDYEQYF. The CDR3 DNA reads TGTGCCAGCAGCCCTGTCCCTGACTACGAGCAGTACTTC.

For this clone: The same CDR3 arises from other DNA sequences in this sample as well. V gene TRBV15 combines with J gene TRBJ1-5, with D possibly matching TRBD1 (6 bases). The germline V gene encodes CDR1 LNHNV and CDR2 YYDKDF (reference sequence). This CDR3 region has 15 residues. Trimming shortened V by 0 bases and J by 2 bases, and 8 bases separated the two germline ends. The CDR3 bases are TGTGCCACCAGCAGAGACCCAGGGGGCAATCAGCCCCAGCATTTT. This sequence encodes CATSRDPGGNQPQHF.

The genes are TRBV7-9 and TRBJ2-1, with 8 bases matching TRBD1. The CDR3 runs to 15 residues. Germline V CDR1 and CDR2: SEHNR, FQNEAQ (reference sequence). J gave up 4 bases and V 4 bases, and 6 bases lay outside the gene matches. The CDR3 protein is CASSWGQGAYNEQFF. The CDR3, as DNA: TGTGCCAGCAGCTGGGGGCAGGGGGCATACAATGAGCAGTTCTTC.

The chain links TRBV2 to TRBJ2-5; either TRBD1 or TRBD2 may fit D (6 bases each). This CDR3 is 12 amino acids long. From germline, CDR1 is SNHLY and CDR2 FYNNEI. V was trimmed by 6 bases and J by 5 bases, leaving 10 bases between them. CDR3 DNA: TGTGCCAGCAGGGAGGGGGGCGAGACCCAGTACTTC. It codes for CASREGGETQYF. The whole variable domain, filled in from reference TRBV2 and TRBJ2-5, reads EPEVTQTPSHQVTQMGQEVILRCVPISNHLYFYWYRQILGQKVEFLVSFYNNEISEKSEIFDDQFSVERPDGSNFTLKIRSTKLEDSAMYFCASREGGETQYFGPGTRLLVL.

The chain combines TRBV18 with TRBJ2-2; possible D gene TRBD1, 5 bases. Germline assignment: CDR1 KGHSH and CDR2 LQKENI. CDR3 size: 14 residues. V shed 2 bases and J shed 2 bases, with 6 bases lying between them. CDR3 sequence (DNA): TGTGCCAGCTCACCAGACAGAAACACCGGGGAGCTGTTTTTT. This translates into CASSPDRNTGELFF.

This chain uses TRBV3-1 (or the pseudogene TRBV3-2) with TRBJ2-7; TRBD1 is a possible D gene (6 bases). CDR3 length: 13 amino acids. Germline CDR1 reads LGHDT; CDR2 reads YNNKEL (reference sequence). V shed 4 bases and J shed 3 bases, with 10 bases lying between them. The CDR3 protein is CASSLRGDYEQYF. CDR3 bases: TGTGCCAGCAGCCTCAGGGGTGACTACGAGCAGTACTTC.

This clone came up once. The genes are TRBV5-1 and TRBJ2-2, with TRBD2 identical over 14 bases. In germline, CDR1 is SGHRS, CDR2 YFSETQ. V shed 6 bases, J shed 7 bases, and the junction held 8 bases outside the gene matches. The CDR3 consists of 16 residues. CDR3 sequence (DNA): TGCGCCAGCAAGGGACTAGCGGGAGAAGGTGTCGGGGAGCTGTTTTTT. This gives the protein CASKGLAGEGVGELFF.

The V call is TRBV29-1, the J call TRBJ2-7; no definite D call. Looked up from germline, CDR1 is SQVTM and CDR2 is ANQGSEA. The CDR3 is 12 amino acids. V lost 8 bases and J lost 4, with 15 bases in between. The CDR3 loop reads CSCGRLGYEQYF. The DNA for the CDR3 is TGCAGCTGCGGACGGCTGGGTTACGAGCAGTACTTC.

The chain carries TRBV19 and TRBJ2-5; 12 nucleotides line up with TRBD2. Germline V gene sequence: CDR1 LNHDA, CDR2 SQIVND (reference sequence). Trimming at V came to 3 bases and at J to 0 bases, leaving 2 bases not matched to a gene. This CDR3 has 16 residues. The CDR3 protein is CASSMGTSGYQETQYF. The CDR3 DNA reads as TGTGCCAGTAGTATGGGGACTAGCGGGTACCAAGAGACCCAGTACTTC.

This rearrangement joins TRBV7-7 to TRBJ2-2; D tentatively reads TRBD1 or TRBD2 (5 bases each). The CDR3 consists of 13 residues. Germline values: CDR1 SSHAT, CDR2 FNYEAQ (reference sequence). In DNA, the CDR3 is TGTGCTACGGGGCAGGGTAACACCGGGGAGCTGTTTTTT. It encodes CATGQGNTGELFF.

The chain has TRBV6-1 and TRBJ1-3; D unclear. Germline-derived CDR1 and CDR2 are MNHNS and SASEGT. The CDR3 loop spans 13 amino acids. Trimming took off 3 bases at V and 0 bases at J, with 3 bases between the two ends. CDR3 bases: TGTGCCAGCAGTGACAGCTCTGGAAACACCATATATTTT. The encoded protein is CASSDSSGNTIYF.

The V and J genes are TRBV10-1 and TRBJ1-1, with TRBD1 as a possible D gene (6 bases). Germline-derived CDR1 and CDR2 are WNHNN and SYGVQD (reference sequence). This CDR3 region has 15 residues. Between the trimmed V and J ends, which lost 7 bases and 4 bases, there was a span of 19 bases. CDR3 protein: CASTGHVGGGTEAFF. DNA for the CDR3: TGCGCCAGCACCGGACATGTAGGGGGGGGCACTGAAGCTTTCTTT.

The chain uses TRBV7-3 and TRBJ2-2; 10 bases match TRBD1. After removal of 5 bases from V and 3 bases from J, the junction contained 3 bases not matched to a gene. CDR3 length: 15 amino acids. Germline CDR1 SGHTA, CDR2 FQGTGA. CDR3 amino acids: CASSRQGADTGELFF. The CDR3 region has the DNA TGTGCCAGCAGCAGACAGGGGGCGGACACCGGGGAGCTGTTTTTT.

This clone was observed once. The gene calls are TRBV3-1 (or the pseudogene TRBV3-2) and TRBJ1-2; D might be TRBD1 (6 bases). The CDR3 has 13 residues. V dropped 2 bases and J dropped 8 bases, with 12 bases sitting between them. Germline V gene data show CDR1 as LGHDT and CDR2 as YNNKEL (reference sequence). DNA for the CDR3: TGTGCCAGCAGCCAACCCAGGGGTAGCGGCTACACCTTC. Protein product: CASSQPRGSGYTF.

DNA of the CDR3: TGTGCCAGCAGTGAATCCGGGAACACTGAAGCTTTCTTT. This codes for CASSESGNTEAFF. The gene calls are TRBV25-1 and TRBJ1-1; D remains unclear. The CDR3 contains 13 residues. V lost 1 base and J 1 base, leaving 4 bases between the germline ends. The V gene's germline CDR1 is MGHDK and CDR2 SYGVNS. Combining the CDR3 with reference TRBV25-1 and TRBJ1-1 gives the whole variable domain EADIYQTPRYLVIGTGKKITLECSQTMGHDKMYWYQQDPGMELHLIHYSYGVNSTEKGDLSSESTVSRIRTEHFPLTLESARPSHTSQYLCASSESGNTEAFFGQGTRLTVV.

The CDR3 loop reads CASREGSPDTQYF. CDR3 sequence (DNA): TGTGCCAGCAGGGAAGGTTCCCCCGATACGCAGTATTTT. The genes are TRBV12-3 or TRBV12-4 and TRBJ2-3, with D unresolved. The CDR3 is made up of 13 amino acids. The V and J ends lost 6 bases and 6 bases respectively, with 13 bases between them.

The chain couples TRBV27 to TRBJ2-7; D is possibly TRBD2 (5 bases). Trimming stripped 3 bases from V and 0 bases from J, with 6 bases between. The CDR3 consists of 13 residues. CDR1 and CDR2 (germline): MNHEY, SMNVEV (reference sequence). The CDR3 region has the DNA TGTGCCAGCAGTTTTAGCGACTCCTACGAGCAGTACTTC. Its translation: CASSFSDSYEQYF.

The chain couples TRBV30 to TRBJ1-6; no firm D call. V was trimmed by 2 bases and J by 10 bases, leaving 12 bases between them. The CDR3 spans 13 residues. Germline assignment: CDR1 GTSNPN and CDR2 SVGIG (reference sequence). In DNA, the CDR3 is TGTGCCTGGAGTCCCCGGGATCGATCACCCCTCCACTTT. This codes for CAWSPRDRSPLHF.

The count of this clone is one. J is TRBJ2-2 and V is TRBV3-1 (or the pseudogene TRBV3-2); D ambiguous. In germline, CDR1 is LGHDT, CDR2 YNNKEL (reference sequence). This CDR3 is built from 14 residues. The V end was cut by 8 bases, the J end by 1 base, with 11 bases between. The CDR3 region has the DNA TGTGCCAGCGGTGACATGGGGAACACCGGGGAGCTGTTTTTT. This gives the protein CASGDMGNTGELFF.

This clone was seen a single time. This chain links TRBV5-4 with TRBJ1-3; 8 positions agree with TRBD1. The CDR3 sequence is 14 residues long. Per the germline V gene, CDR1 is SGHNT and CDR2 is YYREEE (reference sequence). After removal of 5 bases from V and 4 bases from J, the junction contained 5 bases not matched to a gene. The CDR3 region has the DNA TGTGCCAGCAGGCCGGACAGGGTGGGAAACACCATATATTTT. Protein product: CASRPDRVGNTIYF.

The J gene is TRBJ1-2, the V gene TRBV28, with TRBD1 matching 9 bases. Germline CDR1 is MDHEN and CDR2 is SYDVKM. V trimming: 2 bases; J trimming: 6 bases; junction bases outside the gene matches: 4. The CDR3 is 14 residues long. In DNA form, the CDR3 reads TGTGCCAGCAGTTTACGACAGGGGGTTAATGGCTACACCTTC. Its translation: CASSLRQGVNGYTF.

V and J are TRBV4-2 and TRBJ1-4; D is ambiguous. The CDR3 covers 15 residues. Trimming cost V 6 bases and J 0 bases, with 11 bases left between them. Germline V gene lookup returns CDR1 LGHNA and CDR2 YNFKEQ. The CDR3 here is CASRPWASTNEKLFF. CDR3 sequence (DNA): TGTGCCAGCAGGCCATGGGCCTCAACTAATGAAAAACTGTTTTTT.

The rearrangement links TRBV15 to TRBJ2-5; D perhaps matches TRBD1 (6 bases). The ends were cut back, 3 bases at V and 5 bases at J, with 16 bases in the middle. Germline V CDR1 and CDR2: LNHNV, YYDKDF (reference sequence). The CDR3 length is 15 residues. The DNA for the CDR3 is TGTGCCACCAGCAGCGGGAACAGGGTGGGGGAGACCCAGTACTTC. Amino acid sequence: CATSSGNRVGETQYF.

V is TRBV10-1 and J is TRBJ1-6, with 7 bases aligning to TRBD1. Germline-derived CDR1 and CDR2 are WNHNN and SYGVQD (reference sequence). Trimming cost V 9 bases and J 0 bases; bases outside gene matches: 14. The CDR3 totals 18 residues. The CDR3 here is CASPKGQASISYNSPLHF. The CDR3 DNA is TGCGCCAGTCCGAAAGGACAGGCGTCGATCTCCTATAATTCACCCCTCCACTTT.

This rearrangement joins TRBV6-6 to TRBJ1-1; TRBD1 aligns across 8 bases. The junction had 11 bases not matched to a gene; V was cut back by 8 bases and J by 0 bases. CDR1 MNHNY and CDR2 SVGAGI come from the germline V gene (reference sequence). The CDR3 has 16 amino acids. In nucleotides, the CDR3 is TGTGCCAGCTGGCGGGACAGGTTCGCACTGAACACTGAAGCTTTCTTT. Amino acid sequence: CASWRDRFALNTEAFF.